Listed here are 27 T cell receptor beta chains from one sample, sequenced in a study of blood T cell repertoires in COVID-19. Generated by immunoSEQ multiplex PCR, the TCRdb table keeps only in-frame clones and is missing some. The sample shows some 250,000 clones, approximately 84% of them seen only once. Sequenced material: PBMCs or T cells enriched from blood (not recorded which). These receptors came from a man in his forties or fifties who had recovered from COVID-19.

The genes are TRBV2 and TRBJ1-6; 7 nucleotides agree with TRBD1. The CDR3 has 15 residues. V trimming: 6 bases; J trimming: 0 bases; junction bases outside the gene matches: 2. Germline V gives CDR1 SNHLY, CDR2 FYNNEI. The CDR3 loop is CASRRDSSYNSPLHF. DNA of the CDR3: TGTGCCAGCAGGAGGGACAGCTCCTATAATTCACCCCTCCACTTT. Full variable domain (missing parts from reference TRBV2 and TRBJ1-6): EPEVTQTPSHQVTQMGQEVILRCVPISNHLYFYWYRQILGQKVEFLVSFYNNEISEKSEIFDDQFSVERPDGSNFTLKIRSTKLEDSAMYFCASRRDSSYNSPLHFGNGTRLTVT.

This clone was observed a few times. The chain joins TRBV10-3 to TRBJ2-7, with D maybe TRBD2 (6 bases). This CDR3 has 17 residues. Germline CDR1 and CDR2: ENHRY and SYGVKD. Trimming removed 0 bases from V and 3 bases from J, with 18 bases in between. The CDR3, as DNA: TGTGCCATCAGTGAGTCGGTGGGACTGCGGGAACTCTACGAGCAGTACTTC. This encodes CAISESVGLRELYEQYF.

The chain recombines TRBV15 with TRBJ2-7, with 10 bases that match TRBD1. Germline V gives CDR1 LNHNV, CDR2 YYDKDF (reference sequence). The CDR3 sequence is 14 residues long. V dropped 8 bases and J dropped 7; count of bases not matched to a gene: 11. DNA for the CDR3: TGTGCCACCGTACCGGGGACAGGGGCAAGGGAGCAGTACTTC. Translated, it gives CATVPGTGAREQYF.

The J gene is TRBJ1-1, the V gene TRBV10-1; D might be TRBD1 (5 bases). Germline V gene lookup returns CDR1 WNHNN and CDR2 SYGVQD (reference sequence). This CDR3 comprises 12 residues. V shed 6 bases and J shed 4 bases, with 9 bases lying between them. The DNA of the CDR3 is TGCGCCAGCAGGGGGCATGTCACTGAAGCTTTCTTT. As protein: CASRGHVTEAFF.

CDR3 loop: CASSFGNQGYGYTF. The DNA for the CDR3 is TGCGCCAGCAGCTTTGGTAATCAGGGCTATGGCTACACCTTC. This chain joins TRBV5-1 and TRBJ1-2, with a possible D match to TRBD1 (5 bases). Trimming left V 2 bases short and J 4 bases short, with 12 bases between. Germline loops: CDR1 SGHRS, CDR2 YFSETQ. The CDR3 is 14 residues long.

The chain couples TRBV19 to TRBJ2-1; 7 bases fit TRBD2. The junction had 13 bases not matched to a gene; V was cut back by 2 bases and J by 3 bases. The CDR3 extends over 18 amino acids. CDR1 is LNHDA and CDR2 is SQIVND in the germline V gene (reference sequence). The CDR3 nucleotides read TGTGCCAGTAGTATAATTGGAGGGGCTAGCGGACGCTACAATGAGCAGTTCTTC. It specifies CASSIIGGASGRYNEQFF.

The V call is TRBV7-7, the J call TRBJ2-7; TRBD1 is a possible D gene (5 bases). The germline CDR1 and CDR2 sequences are SSHAT and FNYEAQ (reference sequence). V was pared by 9 bases and J by 3 bases, with 21 bases between. CDR3 length equals 15 residues. CDR3 in amino acids: CASQPLRGLGYEQYF. The CDR3 bases are TGTGCCAGTCAGCCGCTTAGGGGCCTCGGCTACGAGCAGTACTTC.

This sequence joins TRBV20-1 and TRBJ1-1, with 11 bases matching TRBD1. This CDR3 has 18 amino acids. The junction had 12 bases not matched to a gene; V was cut back by 3 bases and J by 0 bases. The germline gives CDR1 DFQATT, CDR2 SNEGSKA (reference sequence). CDR3: CSASGQGATYFMNTEAFF. The CDR3 DNA is TGCAGTGCTAGTGGACAGGGGGCGACCTATTTCATGAACACTGAAGCTTTCTTT.

This clone was seen only once. The CDR3, as DNA: TGTGCCAGCAGCCTAGCGAACACCGGGGAGCTGTTTTTT. Amino acids: CASSLANTGELFF. The chain joins TRBV5-4 to TRBJ2-2; no reliable D call. Trimming pared 4 bases from V and 0 bases from J, leaving 4 bases between. This CDR3 is 13 amino acids long. Germline values: CDR1 SGHNT, CDR2 YYREEE (reference sequence). Combining the CDR3 with reference TRBV5-4 and TRBJ2-2 gives the whole variable domain ETGVTQSPTHLIKTRGQQVTLRCSSQSGHNTVSWYQQALGQGPQFIFQYYREEENGRGNFPPRFSGLQFPNYSSELNVNALELDDSALYLCASSLANTGELFFGEGSRLTVL.

This clone appeared a single time. V and J are TRBV7-2 and TRBJ1-3; 9 bases fit TRBD1. The trim removed 3 bases at V and 8 bases at J, leaving 8 bases unmatched. The CDR3 loop spans 15 amino acids. CDR1 SGHTA and CDR2 FQGNSA come from the germline V gene. Here the CDR3 reads CASSLTRDRADTIYF. The CDR3 region has the DNA TGTGCCAGCAGCTTGACCCGGGACAGGGCGGACACCATATATTTT.

This rearrangement joins TRBV19 to TRBJ2-2; the match to TRBD1 covers 9 bases. Per the germline V gene, CDR1 is LNHDA and CDR2 is SQIVND (reference sequence). The CDR3 loop spans 16 amino acids. V trimming: 3 bases; J trimming: 4 bases; junction bases outside the gene matches: 6. The CDR3 protein is CASSIGTGWTTGELFF. CDR3 sequence (DNA): TGTGCCAGTAGTATTGGGACAGGGTGGACCACCGGGGAGCTGTTTTTT.

The rearrangement uses TRBV2 and TRBJ2-1; D is undetermined. The CDR3 totals 16 residues. Germline CDR1 reads SNHLY; CDR2 reads FYNNEI. V was clipped by 3 bases and J by 4 bases, with 16 bases between them. The CDR3 DNA reads TGTGCCAGCAGTGAGAGTCCTCTAAGTCCTTACAATGAGCAGTTCTTC. It specifies CASSESPLSPYNEQFF.

The CDR3 protein is CASSIQDTAYEQYF. CDR3 in DNA: TGTGCCAGTAGTATACAGGACACCGCCTACGAGCAGTACTTC. The genes are TRBV19 and TRBJ2-7; TRBD1 is a possible D gene (5 bases). This CDR3 contains 14 residues. Between the trimmed V and J ends, which lost 2 bases and 2 bases, there was a span of 10 bases. Germline loops: CDR1 LNHDA, CDR2 SQIVND (reference sequence). Full variable domain (remainder filled in from reference TRBV19 and TRBJ2-7): DGGITQSPKYLFRKEGQNVTLSCEQNLNHDAMYWYRQDPGQGLRLIYYSQIVNDFQKGDIAEGYSVSREKKESFPLTVTSAQKNPTAFYLCASSIQDTAYEQYFGPGTRLTVT.

V gene TRBV4-2 combines with J gene TRBJ2-1; TRBD1 agrees at 9 bases. V was clipped by 4 bases and J by 8 bases; unmatched bases: 6. Looked up from germline, CDR1 is LGHNA and CDR2 is YNFKEQ. The CDR3 has 14 amino acids. CDR3 DNA sequence: TGTGCCAGCAGCCGCGGACAGGGGAAAGATGAGCAGTTCTTC. Residues: CASSRGQGKDEQFF.

This clone was seen a handful of times. The J gene is TRBJ2-3, the V gene TRBV7-8; TRBD2 aligns across 7 bases. V lost 2 bases, J lost 4 bases, and 12 bases stayed unmatched. The germline CDR1 and CDR2 sequences are SGHVS and FQNEAQ. The CDR3 contains 17 residues. The CDR3 region has the DNA TGTGCCAGCAGCTTAAACGGCCTAGGGGCGGGAGCAGATACGCAGTATTTT. Amino acid sequence: CASSLNGLGAGADTQYF.

The chain joins TRBV7-9 to TRBJ1-6; 9 nucleotides match TRBD1. V gave up 5 bases and J gave up 7 bases; unmatched junction bases: 15. The CDR3 is made up of 18 amino acids. The V gene's germline CDR1 is SEHNR and CDR2 FQNEAQ (reference sequence). The CDR3 bases are TGTGCCAGCAGCCCATCCGGGACAGGGATTGTTGGCAATTCACCCCTCCACTTT. Translating gives CASSPSGTGIVGNSPLHF.

The genes are TRBV7-9 and TRBJ1-2; possible D gene TRBD1, 5 bases. Trimming stripped 5 bases from V and 4 bases from J, with 14 bases between. There are 14 residues in the CDR3. CDR1 is SEHNR, CDR2 FQNEAQ, per germline (reference sequence). CDR3 loop: CASSASPRVYGYTF. The CDR3 bases are TGTGCCAGCAGCGCCTCCCCCAGGGTCTATGGCTACACCTTC.

This chain uses TRBV20-1 with TRBJ2-5; D remains ambiguous. Trimming left V 6 bases short and J 4 bases short, with 9 bases between. Germline V gene lookup returns CDR1 DFQATT and CDR2 SNEGSKA (reference sequence). This CDR3 has 11 amino acids. The CDR3 protein is CSARHVETQYF. The CDR3 region has the DNA TGCAGTGCGCGACACGTAGAGACCCAGTACTTC.

V gene TRBV28 combines with J gene TRBJ1-4; 8 bases are shared with TRBD1. V lost 7 bases to trimming and J lost 4 bases; unmatched junction nucleotides: 8. The germline V gene has CDR1 MDHEN and CDR2 SYDVKM. CDR3 length: 15 amino acids. CDR3 nucleotides: TGTGCCAGCATAAGGGACAGGTCTCTTAATGAAAAACTGTTTTTT. Residues: CASIRDRSLNEKLFF.

There are a few counts of this clone. The V gene is TRBV4-3, the J gene TRBJ2-7; tentative D call: TRBD1 (6 bases). This CDR3 has 13 amino acids. The V end lost 3 bases, the J end lost 6 bases, and 12 bases lay between the germline ends. Germline values: CDR1 LGHNA, CDR2 YSLEER. CDR3 DNA sequence: TGCGCCAGCAGCCATAAGACAGGTACCGAGCAGTACTTC. Translation: CASSHKTGTEQYF.

The chain is built from TRBV5-4 and TRBJ2-2, with 8 bases aligning to TRBD2. V lost 4 bases to trimming and J lost 2 bases; unmatched junction nucleotides: 7. This CDR3 has 16 amino acids. The germline gives CDR1 SGHNT, CDR2 YYREEE (reference sequence). The CDR3 nucleotides are TGTGCCAGCAGCCCCGGCGGGAGGCTAAACACCGGGGAGCTGTTTTTT. Residues: CASSPGGRLNTGELFF.

The rearrangement joins TRBV5-6 to TRBJ2-2; weak D call: TRBD1 (5 bases). With 1 base removed from V and 4 bases from J, the gap between germline ends came to 14 bases. This CDR3 has 16 residues. Germline V gene data show CDR1 as SGHDT and CDR2 as YYEEEE. The CDR3 nucleotides read TGTGCCAGCAGCTTGCTGGGTCTAGGGGTCACCGGGGAGCTGTTTTTT. Its translation is CASSLLGLGVTGELFF.

This chain joins TRBV28 and TRBJ2-6, with D possibly matching TRBD1 (6 bases). The CDR3 has 17 residues. Germline CDR1 reads MDHEN; CDR2 reads SYDVKM. The V and J ends lost 4 bases and 0 bases respectively, with 13 bases between them. CDR3 sequence reads: CASSSTGYLSGANVLTF. Here the CDR3 DNA reads TGTGCCAGCAGTTCGACAGGATACCTCTCTGGGGCCAACGTCCTGACTTTC.

The sample holds one count of this clone. This chain joins TRBV7-2 and TRBJ1-1; weak D call: TRBD1 (5 bases). Germline CDR1 and CDR2: SGHTA and FQGNSA. V shed 2 bases and J shed 4 bases, with 17 bases lying between them. The CDR3 totals 16 residues. Written as DNA, the CDR3 is TGTGCCAGCAGCTTAAATAGAGTGGGGGGTGGCACTGAAGCTTTCTTT. Translating gives CASSLNRVGGGTEAFF. Based on the CDR3 plus reference TRBV7-2 and TRBJ1-1, the full variable domain is GAGVSQSPSNKVTEKGKDVELRCDPISGHTALYWYRQSLGQGLEFLIYFQGNSAPDKSGLPSDRFSAERTGGSVSTLTIQRTQQEDSAVYLCASSLNRVGGGTEAFFGQGTRLTVV.

V and J are TRBV11-3 and TRBJ2-2; TRBD1 matches 11 bases. Germline V CDR1 and CDR2: SGHNT, YENEEA. J gave up 3 bases and V 3 bases, and 0 bases lay outside the gene matches. This CDR3 has 15 amino acids. CDR3 nucleotide sequence: TGTGCCAGCAGCTTGGGACAGGGGGACACCGGGGAGCTGTTTTTT. Encoded protein: CASSLGQGDTGELFF.

V is TRBV6-5 and J is TRBJ1-6, with TRBD1 identical over 7 bases. Losses at the gene ends were 4 bases for V and 7 bases for J; bases not matched to a gene: 7. The CDR3 has 15 amino acids. The germline V gene has CDR1 MNHEY and CDR2 SVGAGI. CDR3 in amino acids: CASSLSGTENSPLHF. CDR3 in DNA: TGTGCCAGCAGTTTATCCGGGACAGAGAATTCACCCCTCCACTTT.

The chain couples TRBV21-1 to TRBJ2-6; the table gives TRBD2 as D, unverified against the DNA. TRBV21-1 is a listed pseudogene. The CDR3 is 20 amino acids. The CDR3 nucleotides are TGTGCCAGCAGCCCCCCGGGAGGGGACAGTCCATTCTCTGGGGCCAACGTCCTGACTTTC. Protein sequence: CASSPPGGDSPFSGANVLTF.